Listed below are T cell receptor beta chains from one sample, sequenced in a study of Ad26.COV2.S vaccination and SARS-CoV-2 variants. Sequenced by immunoSEQ multiplex PCR; TCRdb stores in-frame clones only, minus some. The sample has 400,000 or so clones, roughly nine tenths seen once. This specimen consisted of peripheral blood, obtained in a trial of Ad26.COV2.S vaccine versus placebo. Receptor source: a person aged 18-65 years who received the Ad26.COV2.S COVID-19 vaccine or a placebo. Each CDR3 is given with its conserved first and last residue. D genes are given only for firm matches. Size values are once, few and many counts, or a class for expanded clones, and some rows have none.

TRBV6-2/TRBV6-3	NA	NA	TRBJ2-2	TGTGCCAGCAGCAACCAGGGGGGTAACGGGGAGCTGTTTTTT	CASSNQGGNGELFF
TRBV27	NA	TRBD1	TRBJ2-7	TGTGCCAGCAGTTTCGACAGGGGCGAGCAGTACTTC	CASSFDRGEQYF
TRBV6-5	NA	TRBD1	TRBJ1-2	TGTGCCAGCAGTTACTCGAGCCAGGGGGCCTTTGGTGGCTACACCTTC	CASSYSSQGAFGGYTF
TRBV18	NA	NA	TRBJ2-1	TGTGCCAGCTCACACGGAGGACCGGGCAATGAGCAGTTCTTC	CASSHGGPGNEQFF
TRBV3-1/TRBV3-2	NA	TRBD2	TRBJ2-7	TGTGCCAGCAGCCACGGGACTAGCGGGGGCCCTCATCCCTACGAGCAGTACTTC	CASSHGTSGGPHPYEQYF
TRBV11-3	NA	NA	TRBJ1-1	TGTGCCAGCAGCTTCGGGGGAAGTGCCACTGAAGCTTTCTTT	CASSFGGSATEAFF
TRBV29-1	NA	NA	TRBJ2-5	TGCAGCGACCTACAGGGAGCAGAGACCCAGTACTTC	CSDLQGAETQYF
TRBV19	NA	NA	TRBJ1-2	TGTGCCAGTAGTATAGAGGGGATGTTCGGCTACACCTTC	CASSIEGMFGYTF
TRBV27	NA	TRBD2	TRBJ2-1	TGTGCCAGCAGTTTAGCTAGCGGGACCGTGAATGAGCAGTTCTTC	CASSLASGTVNEQFF
TRBV19	NA	TRBD1	TRBJ1-1	TGTGCCAGTAGTATTAGGGGGCAGAGCACTGAAGCTTTCTTT	CASSIRGQSTEAFF
TRBV7-8	NA	NA	TRBJ1-5	TGTGCCAGCAGCGTAAGACTTGGGAATCAGCCCCAGCATTTT	CASSVRLGNQPQHF
TRBV29-1	once	NA	TRBJ1-3	TGCAGCGTTGGGGAGTTTTGGGGAAACACCATATATTTT	CSVGEFWGNTIYF
TRBV27	NA	TRBD1	TRBJ1-5	TGTGCCGGAAAGGGACAGGGGGCGAGTCAGCCCCAGCATTTT	CAGKGQGASQPQHF
TRBV5-6	NA	NA	TRBJ2-7	TGTGCCAGCAGCCCCATCGGACGGCGAGTCGGGAACGAGCAGTACTTC	CASSPIGRRVGNEQYF
TRBV27	NA	TRBD1	TRBJ2-1	TGTGCCACCTGTTTGGACAGGGTCGTCTGCAATGAGCAGTTCTTC	CATCLDRVVCNEQFF
TRBV5-1	NA	TRBD1	TRBJ1-4	TGCGCCAGCAGCTCGGGACAGCTTGCAACTAATGAAAAACTGTTTTTT	CASSSGQLATNEKLFF
TRBV5-8	NA	NA	TRBJ1-5	TGTGCCAGCAGCTTGGAGGGAGGCAATCAGCCCCAGCATTTT	CASSLEGGNQPQHF
TRBV3-1/TRBV3-2	NA	TRBD2	TRBJ2-5	TGTGCCAGCAGCCAAGTTGGCCTCACTAGCGGTCAAGAGACCCAGTACTTC	CASSQVGLTSGQETQYF
TRBV6-2/TRBV6-3	once	TRBD2	TRBJ2-2	TGTGCCAGCAGTCGCGGGGGAAGAACCGGGGAGCTGTTTTTT	CASSRGGRTGELFF
TRBV2	NA	NA	TRBJ1-5	TGTGCCAGCACCCAGGAGGCAAGCAATCAGCCCCAGCATTTT	CASTQEASNQPQHF
TRBV19	few	NA	TRBJ1-2	TGTGCCAGTATTTCTACAGGGAGCCCTACCACTAACTATGGCTACACCTTC	CASISTGSPTTNYGYTF
TRBV5-8	NA	TRBD1	TRBJ2-3	TGTGCCAGCAGCAACGGACAGGGGCGAGGCTTCACAGATACGCAGTATTTT	CASSNGQGRGFTDTQYF
TRBV11-2	NA	NA	TRBJ1-1	TGTGCCAGCAGCCTAAAGGCGGGGGCTGGGGCTTTCTTT	CASSLKAGAGAFF
TRBV7-6	NA	NA	TRBJ1-2	TGTGCCAGCAGCTTAGATTATCGGGGACGAGGCTACACCTTC	CASSLDYRGRGYTF
TRBV30	NA	NA	TRBJ1-2	TGTGCCTGGAGTGTACGAGGGCAGGGATCGGGCTACACCTTC	CAWSVRGQGSGYTF
TRBV7-2	NA	TRBD2	TRBJ2-3	TGTGCCACCGCGCGGGGGGCTAGCGTTAATACGCAGTATTTT	CATARGASVNTQYF
TRBV3-1/TRBV3-2	NA	TRBD2	TRBJ2-5	TGTGCCAGCAGCGAAGAAAGACTAGCGGGGCAAGAGACCCAGTACTTC	CASSEERLAGQETQYF
TRBV6-4	NA	NA	TRBJ1-5	TGTGCCAGCAGTGACGGGGGCAAAACCAATCAGCCCCAGCATTTT	CASSDGGKTNQPQHF
TRBV7-2	NA	NA	TRBJ1-2	TGTGCCAGCAGCTTACTCCGGGATGAGTATGGCTACACCTTC	CASSLLRDEYGYTF
TRBV2	NA	TRBD2	TRBJ2-5	TGTGCCAGCTCGGGACTAGCGGGCCAAGAGACCCAGTACTTC	CASSGLAGQETQYF
TRBV7-9	NA	TRBD2	TRBJ2-5	TGTGCCAGCAGCTTAGGAAGCGGGGGGGCGCAGGAGACCCAGTACTTC	CASSLGSGGAQETQYF
TRBV3-1/TRBV3-2	NA	NA	TRBJ2-3	TGTGCCAGCAGCCAAGATAAACGTGATACGCAGTATTTT	CASSQDKRDTQYF
TRBV6-5	NA	NA	TRBJ1-1	TGTGCCAGCAGAAAGCTAGGGGCTGAAGCTTTCTTT	CASRKLGAEAFF
TRBV9	NA	NA	TRBJ1-2	TGTGCCAGCAGCGCGATGCCATCCTCAAACTATGGCTACACCTTC	CASSAMPSSNYGYTF
TRBV10-2	NA	TRBD2	TRBJ2-5	TGCGCCAGCAGGGACCGGAGCGGGGGACTCCAAGAGACCCAGTACTTC	CASRDRSGGLQETQYF
TRBV6-6	NA	TRBD1	TRBJ1-5	TGTGCCAGCAGTCAAAAACAGGGGTTGAACAATCAGCCCCAGCATTTT	CASSQKQGLNNQPQHF
TRBV2	NA	TRBD2	TRBJ2-3	TGTGCCAGCAGTGAAGCGCCGACTAGCAGGACAGATACGCAGTATTTT	CASSEAPTSRTDTQYF
TRBV6-4	few	TRBD1	TRBJ1-2	TGTGCCAGCAGCCCCGGGACAGTGGGGTATGGCTACACCTTC	CASSPGTVGYGYTF
TRBV9	NA	NA	TRBJ2-1	TGTGCCAGCAGCGTAATGACCGGGGGGCTTTACAATGAGCAGTTCTTC	CASSVMTGGLYNEQFF
TRBV5-1	NA	TRBD1	TRBJ2-7	TGCGCCAGCAGCTTGGCGGGGACAGGGGTTTACGAGCAGTACTTC	CASSLAGTGVYEQYF
TRBV2	NA	TRBD1	TRBJ2-1	TGTGCCAGCAGTGCTGGACAGGTTTACAATGAGCAGTTCTTC	CASSAGQVYNEQFF
TRBV14	NA	NA	TRBJ2-2	TGTGCCAGCAGCCCAGGACGGAACACCGGGGAGCTGTTTTTT	CASSPGRNTGELFF
TRBV4-1	NA	TRBD1	TRBJ1-2	TGCGCCAGCAGCCAAGACCGGGACAGCTCTGTCGGCTACACCTTC	CASSQDRDSSVGYTF
TRBV6-6	NA	NA	TRBJ1-6	TGTGCCAGCAGTTACTCGATTGCTGGATCACCCCTCCACTTT	CASSYSIAGSPLHF
TRBV5-5	NA	TRBD1	TRBJ1-3	TGTGCCAGCAGCTTACAGGGGGGCCTTCTCTCTGGAAACACCATATATTTT	CASSLQGGLLSGNTIYF
TRBV29-1	NA	NA	TRBJ1-2	TGCAGCGTTGGGGCAGGACCATACTCTAACTATGGCTACACCTTC	CSVGAGPYSNYGYTF
TRBV6-2/TRBV6-3	NA	NA	TRBJ2-7	TGTGCCAGCAGCACTCTATTCCCCTACGAGCAGTACTTC	CASSTLFPYEQYF
TRBV4-3	NA	TRBD1	TRBJ1-1	TGCGCCAGCAGCTCCGACAGGGGCACTGAAGCTTTCTTT	CASSSDRGTEAFF
TRBV6-6	NA	NA	TRBJ1-1	TGTGCCAGCAGTTACGGAGCTATGAACACTGAAGCTTTCTTT	CASSYGAMNTEAFF
TRBV12-5	NA	NA	TRBJ1-2	TGTGCTAGTGGTTTAGGTGGTTCCTATAACTATGGCTACACCTTC	CASGLGGSYNYGYTF
TRBV4-1	NA	NA	TRBJ2-1	TGCGCCAGCAGCCATTTCCCGGACAGCTCCTACAATGAGCAGTTCTTC	CASSHFPDSSYNEQFF